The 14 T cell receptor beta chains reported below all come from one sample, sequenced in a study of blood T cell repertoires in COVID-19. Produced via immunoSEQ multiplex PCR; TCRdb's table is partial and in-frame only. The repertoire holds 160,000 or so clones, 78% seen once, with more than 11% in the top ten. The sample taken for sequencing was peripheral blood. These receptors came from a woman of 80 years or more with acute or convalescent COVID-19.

CDR3 sequence: CASKLPGQGFRRDTEAFF. Here the CDR3 DNA reads TGTGCCAGCAAACTGCCGGGACAGGGGTTTCGAAGGGACACTGAAGCTTTCTTT. The V call is TRBV28, the J call TRBJ1-1; 10 bases fit TRBD1. The germline CDR1 and CDR2 sequences are MDHEN and SYDVKM. The CDR3 consists of 18 residues. J gave up 3 bases and V 7 bases, and 17 bases lay outside the gene matches.

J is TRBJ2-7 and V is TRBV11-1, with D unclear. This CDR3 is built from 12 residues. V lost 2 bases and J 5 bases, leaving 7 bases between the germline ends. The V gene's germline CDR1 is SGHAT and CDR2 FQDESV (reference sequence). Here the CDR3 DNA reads TGTGCCAGCAGCTTAAACAGCCACGAGCAGTACTTC. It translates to CASSLNSHEQYF.

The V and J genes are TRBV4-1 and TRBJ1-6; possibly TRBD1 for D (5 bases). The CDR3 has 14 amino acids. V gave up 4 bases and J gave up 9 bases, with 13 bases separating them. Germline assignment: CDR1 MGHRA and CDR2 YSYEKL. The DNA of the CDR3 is TGCGCCAGCAGCCGAGAGGGCAGGGCTTCACCCCTCCACTTT. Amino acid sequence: CASSREGRASPLHF.

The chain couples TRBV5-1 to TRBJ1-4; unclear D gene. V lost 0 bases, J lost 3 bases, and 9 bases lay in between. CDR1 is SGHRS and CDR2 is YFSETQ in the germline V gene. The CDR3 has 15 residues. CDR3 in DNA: TGCGCCAGCAGCTTGGTGGGCATGGCTAATGAAAAACTGTTTTTT. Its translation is CASSLVGMANEKLFF.

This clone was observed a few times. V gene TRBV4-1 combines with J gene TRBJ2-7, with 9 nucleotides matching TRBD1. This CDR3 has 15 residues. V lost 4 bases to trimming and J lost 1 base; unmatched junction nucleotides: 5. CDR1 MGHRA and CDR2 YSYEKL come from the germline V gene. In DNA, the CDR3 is TGCGCCAGCAGCCTGGGACAGGGTCTTTCCTACGAGCAGTACTTC. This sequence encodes CASSLGQGLSYEQYF.

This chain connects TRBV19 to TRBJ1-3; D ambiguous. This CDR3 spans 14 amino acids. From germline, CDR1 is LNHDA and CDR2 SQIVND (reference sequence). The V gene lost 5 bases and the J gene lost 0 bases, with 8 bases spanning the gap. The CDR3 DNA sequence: TGTGCCAGTAGTCCTCAGTCCTCTGGAAACACCATATATTTT. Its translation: CASSPQSSGNTIYF.

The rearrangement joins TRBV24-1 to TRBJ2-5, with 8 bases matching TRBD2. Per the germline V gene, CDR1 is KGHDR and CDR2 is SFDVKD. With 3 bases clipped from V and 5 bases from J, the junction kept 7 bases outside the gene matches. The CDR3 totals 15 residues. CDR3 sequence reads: CATSDPAGGGETQYF. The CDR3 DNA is TGTGCCACCAGTGATCCGGCGGGGGGAGGGGAGACCCAGTACTTC.

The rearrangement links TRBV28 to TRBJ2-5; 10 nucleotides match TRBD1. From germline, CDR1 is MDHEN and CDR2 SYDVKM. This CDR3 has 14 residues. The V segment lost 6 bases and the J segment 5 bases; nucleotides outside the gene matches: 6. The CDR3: CASRRQGAGETQYF. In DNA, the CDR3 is TGTGCCAGCAGGAGACAGGGGGCAGGGGAGACCCAGTACTTC. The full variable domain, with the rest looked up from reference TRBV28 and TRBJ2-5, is DVKVTQSSRYLVKRTGEKVFLECVQDMDHENMFWYRQDPGLGLRLIYFSYDVKMKEKGDIPEGYSVSREKKERFSLILESASTNQTSMYLCASRRQGAGETQYFGPGTRLLVL.

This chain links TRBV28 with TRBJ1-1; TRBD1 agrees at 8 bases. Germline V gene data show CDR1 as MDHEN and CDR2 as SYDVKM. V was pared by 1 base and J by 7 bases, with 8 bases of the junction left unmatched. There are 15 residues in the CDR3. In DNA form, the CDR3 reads TGTGCCAGCAGTTTATCAGGGGGCGGGGCTTTTGAAGCTTTCTTT. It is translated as CASSLSGGGAFEAFF.

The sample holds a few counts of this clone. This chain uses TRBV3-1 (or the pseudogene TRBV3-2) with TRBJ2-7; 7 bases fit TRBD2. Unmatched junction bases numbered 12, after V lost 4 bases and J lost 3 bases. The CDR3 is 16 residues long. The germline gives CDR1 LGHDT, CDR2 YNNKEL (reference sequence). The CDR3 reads CASSPGASGPIYEQYF. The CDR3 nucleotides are TGTGCCAGCAGCCCTGGGGCTAGCGGCCCTATCTACGAGCAGTACTTC.

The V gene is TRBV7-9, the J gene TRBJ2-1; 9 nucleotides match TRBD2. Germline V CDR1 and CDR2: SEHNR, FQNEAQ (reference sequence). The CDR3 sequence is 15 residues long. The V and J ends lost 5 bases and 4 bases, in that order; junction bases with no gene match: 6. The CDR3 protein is CASSRGLAPYNEQFF. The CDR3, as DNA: TGTGCCAGCAGCCGTGGACTAGCGCCGTACAATGAGCAGTTCTTC.

The CDR3 is CASSNHRGPRGFEAFF. The CDR3 DNA reads TGTGCCAGCAGCAACCACAGGGGGCCGAGGGGATTTGAAGCTTTCTTT. The V gene is TRBV3-1 (or the pseudogene TRBV3-2), the J gene TRBJ1-1; TRBD1 matches at 9 bases. This CDR3 spans 16 amino acids. Germline CDR1 reads LGHDT; CDR2 reads YNNKEL (reference sequence). Trimming cost V 5 bases and J 7 bases; bases outside gene matches: 14.

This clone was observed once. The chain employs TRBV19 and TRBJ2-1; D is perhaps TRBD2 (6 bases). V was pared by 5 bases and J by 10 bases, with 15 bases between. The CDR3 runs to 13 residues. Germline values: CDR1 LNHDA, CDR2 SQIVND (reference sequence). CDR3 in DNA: TGTGCCAGTAGTGCCCGGGGGATTCGGGAGCAGTTCTTC. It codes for CASSARGIREQFF.

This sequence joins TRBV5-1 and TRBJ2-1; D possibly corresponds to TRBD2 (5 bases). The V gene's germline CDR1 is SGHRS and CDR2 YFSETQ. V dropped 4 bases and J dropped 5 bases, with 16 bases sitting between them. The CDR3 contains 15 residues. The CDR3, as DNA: TGCGCCAGCAGCGGGTCTTTGGCGGGCGACAATGAGCAGTTCTTC. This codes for CASSGSLAGDNEQFF.